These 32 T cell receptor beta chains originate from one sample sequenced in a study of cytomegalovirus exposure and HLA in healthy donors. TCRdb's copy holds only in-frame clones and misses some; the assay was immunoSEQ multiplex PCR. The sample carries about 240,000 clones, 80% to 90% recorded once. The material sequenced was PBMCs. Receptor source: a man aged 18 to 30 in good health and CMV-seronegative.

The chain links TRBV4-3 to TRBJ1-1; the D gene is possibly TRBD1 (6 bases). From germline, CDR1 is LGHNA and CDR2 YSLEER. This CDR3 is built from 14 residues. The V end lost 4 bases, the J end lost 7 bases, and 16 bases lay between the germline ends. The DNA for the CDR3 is TGCGCCAGCAGCCGGAACAGGGATAGTAATGAAGCTTTCTTT. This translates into CASSRNRDSNEAFF.

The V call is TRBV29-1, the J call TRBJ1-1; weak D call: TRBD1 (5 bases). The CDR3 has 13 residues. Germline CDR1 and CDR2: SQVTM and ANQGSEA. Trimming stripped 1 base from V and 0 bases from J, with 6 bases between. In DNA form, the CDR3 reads TGCAGCGTTGAAGGACAGTTGAACACTGAAGCTTTCTTT. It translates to CSVEGQLNTEAFF. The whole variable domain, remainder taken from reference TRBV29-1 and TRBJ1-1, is SAVISQKPSRDICQRGTSLTIQCQVDSQVTMMFWYRQQPGQSLTLIATANQGSEATYESGFVIDKFPISRPNLTFSTLTVSNMSPEDSSIYLCSVEGQLNTEAFFGQGTRLTVV.

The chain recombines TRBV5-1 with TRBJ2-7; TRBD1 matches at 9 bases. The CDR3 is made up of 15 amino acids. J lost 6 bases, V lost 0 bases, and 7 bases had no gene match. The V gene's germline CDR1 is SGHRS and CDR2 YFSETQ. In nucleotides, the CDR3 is TGCGCCAGCAGCTTGGAGACAGGGGGGGGCTCCGAGCAGTACTTC. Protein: CASSLETGGGSEQYF.

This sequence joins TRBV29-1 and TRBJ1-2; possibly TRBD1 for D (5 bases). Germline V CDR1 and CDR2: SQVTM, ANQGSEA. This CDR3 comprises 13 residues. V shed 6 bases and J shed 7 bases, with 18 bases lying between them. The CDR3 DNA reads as TGCAGCGTCCGAGGGGAGGGAATGGGTGGCTACACCTTC. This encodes CSVRGEGMGGYTF.

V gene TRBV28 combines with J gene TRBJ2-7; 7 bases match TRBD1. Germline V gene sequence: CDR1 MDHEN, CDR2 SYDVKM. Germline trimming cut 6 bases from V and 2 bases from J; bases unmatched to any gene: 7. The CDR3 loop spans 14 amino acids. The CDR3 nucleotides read TGTGCCAGCAGGCACTCGACAGGGCCCTACGAGCAGTACTTC. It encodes CASRHSTGPYEQYF. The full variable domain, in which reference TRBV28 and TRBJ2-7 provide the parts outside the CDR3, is DVKVTQSSRYLVKRTGEKVFLECVQDMDHENMFWYRQDPGLGLRLIYFSYDVKMKEKGDIPEGYSVSREKKERFSLILESASTNQTSMYLCASRHSTGPYEQYFGPGTRLTVT.

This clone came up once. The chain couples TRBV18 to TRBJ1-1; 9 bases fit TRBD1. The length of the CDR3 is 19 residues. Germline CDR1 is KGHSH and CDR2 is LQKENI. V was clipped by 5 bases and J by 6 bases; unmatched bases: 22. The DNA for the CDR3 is TGTGCCAGCTCAATTTTCGATCGTAGGCTCGGGACAGGGAAGGCTGAAGCTTTCTTT. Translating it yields CASSIFDRRLGTGKAEAFF.

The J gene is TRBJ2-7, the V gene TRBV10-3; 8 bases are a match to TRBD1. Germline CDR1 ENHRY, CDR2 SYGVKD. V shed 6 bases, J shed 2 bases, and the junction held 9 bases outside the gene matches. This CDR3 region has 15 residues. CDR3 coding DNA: TGTGCCATCAGGCTCACGGACAGGGTGCCCTACGAGCAGTACTTC. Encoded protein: CAIRLTDRVPYEQYF.

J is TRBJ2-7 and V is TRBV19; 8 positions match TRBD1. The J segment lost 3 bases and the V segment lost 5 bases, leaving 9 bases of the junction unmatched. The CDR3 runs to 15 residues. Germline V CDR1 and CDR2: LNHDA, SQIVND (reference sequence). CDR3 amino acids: CASSPGQGVSYEQYF. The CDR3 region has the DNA TGTGCCAGTAGTCCTGGACAGGGAGTGAGCTACGAGCAGTACTTC.

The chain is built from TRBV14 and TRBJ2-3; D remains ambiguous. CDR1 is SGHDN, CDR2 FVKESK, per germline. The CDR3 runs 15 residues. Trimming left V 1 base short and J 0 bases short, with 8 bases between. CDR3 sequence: CASSQGRVSTDTQYF. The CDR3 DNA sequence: TGTGCCAGCAGCCAAGGTCGGGTAAGCACAGATACGCAGTATTTT.

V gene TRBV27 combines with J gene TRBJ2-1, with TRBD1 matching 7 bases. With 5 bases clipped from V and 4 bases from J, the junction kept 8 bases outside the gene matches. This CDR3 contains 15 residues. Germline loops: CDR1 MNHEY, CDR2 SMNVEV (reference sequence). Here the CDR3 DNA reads TGTGCCAGCAGTGTAACCGGGACAGTGTACAATGAGCAGTTCTTC. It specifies CASSVTGTVYNEQFF.

In nucleotides, the CDR3 is TGCAGCGTAGTTGACAGCCGCGAGCAGTACTTC. This codes for CSVVDSREQYF. The chain recombines TRBV29-1 with TRBJ2-7, with D perhaps TRBD1 (5 bases). The CDR3 consists of 11 residues. V dropped 6 bases and J dropped 6 bases, with 12 bases sitting between them. Germline values: CDR1 SQVTM, CDR2 ANQGSEA.

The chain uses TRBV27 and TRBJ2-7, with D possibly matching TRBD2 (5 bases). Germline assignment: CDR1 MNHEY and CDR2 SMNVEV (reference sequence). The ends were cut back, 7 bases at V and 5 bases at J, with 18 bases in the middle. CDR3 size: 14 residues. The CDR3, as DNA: TGTGCCAGCACCTCCCGCGCCCTGAGGGACGAGCAGTACTTC. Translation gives CASTSRALRDEQYF.

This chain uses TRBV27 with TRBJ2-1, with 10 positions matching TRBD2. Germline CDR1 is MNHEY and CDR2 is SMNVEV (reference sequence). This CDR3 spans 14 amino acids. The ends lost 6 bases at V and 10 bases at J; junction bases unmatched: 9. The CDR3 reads CASRRAGGPREQFF. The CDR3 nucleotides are TGTGCCAGCAGACGAGCGGGAGGGCCCAGGGAGCAGTTCTTC.

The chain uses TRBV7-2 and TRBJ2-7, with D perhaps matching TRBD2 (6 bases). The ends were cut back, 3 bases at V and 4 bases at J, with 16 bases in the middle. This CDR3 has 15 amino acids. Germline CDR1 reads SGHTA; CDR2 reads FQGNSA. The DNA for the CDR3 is TGTGCCAGCAGCTTGGGTGGAGGGCGCAAGTACGAGCAGTACTTC. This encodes CASSLGGGRKYEQYF.

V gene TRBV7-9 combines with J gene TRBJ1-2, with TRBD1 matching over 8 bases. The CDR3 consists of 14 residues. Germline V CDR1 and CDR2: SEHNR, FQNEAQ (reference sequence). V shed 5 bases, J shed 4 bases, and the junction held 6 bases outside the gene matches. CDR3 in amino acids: CASSQGQGGYGYTF. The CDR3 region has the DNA TGTGCCAGCAGCCAAGGACAGGGTGGCTATGGCTACACCTTC.

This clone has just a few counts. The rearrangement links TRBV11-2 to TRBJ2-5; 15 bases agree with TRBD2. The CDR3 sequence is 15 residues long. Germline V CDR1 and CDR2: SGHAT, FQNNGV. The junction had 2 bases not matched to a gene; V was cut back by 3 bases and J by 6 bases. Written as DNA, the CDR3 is TGTGCCAGCAGCTTGGGGACTAGCGGGAGGAAGACCCAGTACTTC. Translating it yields CASSLGTSGRKTQYF.

CDR3 sequence (DNA): TGTGCCATCAGCCCCAAGGGCGGTGAGCGGGCACTCACAGATACGCAGTATTTT. Amino acids: CAISPKGGERALTDTQYF. The V and J genes are TRBV10-3 and TRBJ2-3; a possible D gene is TRBD2 (6 bases). Trimming pared 6 bases from V and 2 bases from J, leaving 24 bases between. The germline V gene has CDR1 ENHRY and CDR2 SYGVKD. The CDR3 totals 18 residues.

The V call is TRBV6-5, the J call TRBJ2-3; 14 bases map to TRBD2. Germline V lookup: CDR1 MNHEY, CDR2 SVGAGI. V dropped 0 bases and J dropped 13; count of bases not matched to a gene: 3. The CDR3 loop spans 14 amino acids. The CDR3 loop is CASSYSTSGGAKYF. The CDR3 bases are TGTGCCAGCAGTTACTCGACTAGCGGGGGGGCGAAGTATTTT.

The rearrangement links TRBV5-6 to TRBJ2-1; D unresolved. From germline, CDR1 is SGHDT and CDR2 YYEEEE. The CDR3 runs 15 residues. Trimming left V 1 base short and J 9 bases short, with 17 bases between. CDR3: CASSLPSSVLTEQFF. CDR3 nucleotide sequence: TGTGCCAGCAGCTTGCCCTCTTCGGTGCTAACTGAGCAGTTCTTC.

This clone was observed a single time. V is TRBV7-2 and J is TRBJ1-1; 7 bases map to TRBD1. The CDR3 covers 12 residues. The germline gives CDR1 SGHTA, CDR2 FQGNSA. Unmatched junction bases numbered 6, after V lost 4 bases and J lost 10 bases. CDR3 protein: CASSSRQGLAFF. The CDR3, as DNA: TGTGCCAGCAGCTCCCGACAGGGCCTAGCTTTCTTT.

This chain's CDR3 is CASGGDQETQYF. CDR3 bases: TGTGCCAGCGGGGGGGACCAAGAGACCCAGTACTTC. The chain recombines TRBV2 with TRBJ2-5; 7 nucleotides agree with TRBD2. The V gene end was trimmed by 8 bases and the J gene end by 0 bases; junction bases not matched to a gene: 0. This CDR3 spans 12 amino acids. Germline CDR1 and CDR2: SNHLY and FYNNEI.

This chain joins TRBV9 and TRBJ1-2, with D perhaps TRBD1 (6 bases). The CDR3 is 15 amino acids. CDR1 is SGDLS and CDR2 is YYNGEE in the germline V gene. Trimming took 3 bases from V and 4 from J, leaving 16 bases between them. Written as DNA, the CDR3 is TGTGCCAGCAGCGGGGAAGTGACAGGAGTCTATGGCTACACCTTC. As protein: CASSGEVTGVYGYTF.

CDR3 in amino acids: CASSSRTYEISGANVLTF. CDR3 DNA: TGTGCCAGCAGCTCTCGGACATATGAGATCTCTGGGGCCAACGTCCTGACTTTC. The V call is TRBV9, the J call TRBJ2-6; D possibly corresponds to TRBD1 (5 bases). The germline V gene has CDR1 SGDLS and CDR2 YYNGEE. This CDR3 region has 18 residues. V shed 4 bases and J shed 0 bases, with 17 bases lying between them.

CDR3 DNA: TGTGCCAGCTCCCTCGGGGGACAGATGAACACTGAAGCTTTCTTT. Protein sequence: CASSLGGQMNTEAFF. The chain recombines TRBV18 with TRBJ1-1, with 7 bases matching TRBD1. V shed 6 bases and J 0 bases; nucleotides not matched to a gene: 7. Germline CDR1 reads KGHSH; CDR2 reads LQKENI. The CDR3 length is 15 residues.

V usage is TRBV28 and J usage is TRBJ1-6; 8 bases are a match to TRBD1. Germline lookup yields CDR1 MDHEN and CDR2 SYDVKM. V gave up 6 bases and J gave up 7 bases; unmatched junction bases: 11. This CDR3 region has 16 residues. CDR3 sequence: CASSPLRQGTNSPLHF. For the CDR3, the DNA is TGTGCCAGCAGCCCCCTTCGACAGGGGACGAATTCACCCCTCCACTTT.

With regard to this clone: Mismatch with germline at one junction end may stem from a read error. The CDR3 reads CASSLAGPYEQYF. The CDR3 DNA reads as TGTGCCAGCAGCCTAGCGGGGCCCTACGAGCAGTACTTC. The V and J genes are TRBV7-9 and TRBJ2-7; 9 bases fit TRBD2. Germline CDR1 is SEHNR and CDR2 is FQNEAQ (reference sequence). The CDR3 totals 13 residues.

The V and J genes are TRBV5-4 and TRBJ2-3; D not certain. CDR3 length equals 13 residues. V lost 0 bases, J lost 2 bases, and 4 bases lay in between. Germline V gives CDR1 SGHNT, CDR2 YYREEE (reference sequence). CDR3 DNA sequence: TGTGCCAGCAGCTTGGACAACACAGATACGCAGTATTTT. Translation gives CASSLDNTDTQYF.

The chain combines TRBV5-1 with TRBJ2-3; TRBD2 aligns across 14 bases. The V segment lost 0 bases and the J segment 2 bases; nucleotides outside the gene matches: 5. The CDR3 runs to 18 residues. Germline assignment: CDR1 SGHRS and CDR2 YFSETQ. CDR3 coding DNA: TGCGCCAGCAGCTTGGGACTAGCGGGAGGGGAGGTCACAGATACGCAGTATTTT. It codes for CASSLGLAGGEVTDTQYF.

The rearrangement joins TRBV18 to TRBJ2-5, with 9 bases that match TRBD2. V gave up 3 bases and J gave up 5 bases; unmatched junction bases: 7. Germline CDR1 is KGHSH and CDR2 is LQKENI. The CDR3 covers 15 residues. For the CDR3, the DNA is TGTGCCAGCTCACCTTGGCGGGAGGGCATCGAGACCCAGTACTTC. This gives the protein CASSPWREGIETQYF.

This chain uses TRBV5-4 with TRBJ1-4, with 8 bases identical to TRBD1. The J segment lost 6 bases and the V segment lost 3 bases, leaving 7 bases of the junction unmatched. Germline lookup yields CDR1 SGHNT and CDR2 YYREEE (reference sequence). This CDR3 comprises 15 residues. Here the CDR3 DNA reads TGTGCCAGCAGCTCAGGGGGCACGGGGGATGAAAAACTGTTTTTT. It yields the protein CASSSGGTGDEKLFF.

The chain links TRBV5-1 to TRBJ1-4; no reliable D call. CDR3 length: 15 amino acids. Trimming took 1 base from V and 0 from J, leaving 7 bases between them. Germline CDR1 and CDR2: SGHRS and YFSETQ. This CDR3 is CASSLSGTTNEKLFF. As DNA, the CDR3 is TGCGCCAGCAGCTTGTCCGGGACAACTAATGAAAAACTGTTTTTT.

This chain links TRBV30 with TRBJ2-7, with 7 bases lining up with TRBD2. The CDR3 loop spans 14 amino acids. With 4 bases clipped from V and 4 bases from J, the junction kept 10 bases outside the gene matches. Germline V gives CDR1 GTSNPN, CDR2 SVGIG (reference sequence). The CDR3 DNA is TGTGCCTGGAACCTGGACGGGAGGATTTACGAGCAGTACTTC. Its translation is CAWNLDGRIYEQYF.